Here is one TCR beta chain with its context. The data were taken from a study of blood T cells in healthy people across ages. Study at large: Researchers report that template switching captured about one barcoded beta molecule per two T cells.

A second PCR, run for about 6 to 12 cycles, used a sample-barcoded 5' primer plus a J-beta primer mix. TCRdb reanalysed the 5' RACE reads using MiXCR and keeps one entry per CDR3 protein. The repertoire consists of some 700,000 distinct CDR3 sequences, with around a fifth occurring once and the leading ten covering 22%. The germline V gene encodes CDR1 SGHRS and CDR2 YFSETQ. The CDR3 extends over 16 amino acids. The V and J ends lost 1 base and 0 bases respectively, with 12 bases between them. Isolation per sample recovered at least 7 million PBMCs. The chain recombines TRBV5-1 with TRBJ2-3; maybe TRBD2 (6 bases). This receptor was obtained from a man in his 70s in good health. Source material: blood. The CDR3 protein is CASSLQAGYSTDTQYF. The CDR3 DNA is TGCGCCAGCAGCTTGCAGGCGGGGTATAGCACAGATACGCAGTATTTT. The entire variable domain, with the rest obtained from reference TRBV5-1 and TRBJ2-3, is as follows: KAGVTQTPRYLIKTRGQQVTLSCSPISGHRSVSWYQQTPGQGLQFLFEYFSETQRNKGNFPGRFSGRQFSNSRSEMNVSTLELGDSALYLCASSLQAGYSTDTQYFGPGTRLTVL.